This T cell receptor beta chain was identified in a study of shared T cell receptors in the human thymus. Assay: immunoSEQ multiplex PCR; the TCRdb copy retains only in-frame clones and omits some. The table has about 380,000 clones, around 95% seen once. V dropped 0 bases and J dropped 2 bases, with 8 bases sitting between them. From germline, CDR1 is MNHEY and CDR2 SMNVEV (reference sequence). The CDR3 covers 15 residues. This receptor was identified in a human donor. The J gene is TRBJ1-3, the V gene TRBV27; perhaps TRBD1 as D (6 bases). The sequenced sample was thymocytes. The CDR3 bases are TGTGCCAGCAGTTTATCATACAGGGCTGGAAACACCATATATTTT. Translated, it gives CASSLSYRAGNTIYF.